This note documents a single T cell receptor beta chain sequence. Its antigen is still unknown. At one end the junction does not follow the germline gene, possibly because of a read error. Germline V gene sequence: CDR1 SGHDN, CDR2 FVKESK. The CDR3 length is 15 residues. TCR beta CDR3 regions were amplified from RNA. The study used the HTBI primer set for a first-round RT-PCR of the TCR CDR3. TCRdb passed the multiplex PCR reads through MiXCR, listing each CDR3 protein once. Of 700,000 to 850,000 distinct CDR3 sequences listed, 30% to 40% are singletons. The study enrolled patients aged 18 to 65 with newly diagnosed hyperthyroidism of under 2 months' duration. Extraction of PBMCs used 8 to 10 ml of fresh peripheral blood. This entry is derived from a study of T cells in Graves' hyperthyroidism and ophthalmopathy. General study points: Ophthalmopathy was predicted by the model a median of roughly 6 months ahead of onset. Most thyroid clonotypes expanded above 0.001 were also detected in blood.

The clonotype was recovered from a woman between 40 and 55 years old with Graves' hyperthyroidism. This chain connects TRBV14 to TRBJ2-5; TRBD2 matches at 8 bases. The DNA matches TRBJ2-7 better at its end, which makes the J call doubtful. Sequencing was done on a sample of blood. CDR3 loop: CASSQSGGTAYEQYF. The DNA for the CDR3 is TGCGCCAGCAGCCAAAGCGGGGGAACCGCCTACGAGCAGTACTTC.